This T cell receptor (beta chain) was sequenced for a study of T cell changes during pregnancy in multiple sclerosis (dated by TCRdb to the late 2010s). About the full investigation: The study examined how the T cell repertoire changed over the course of pregnancy in women with multiple sclerosis.

On this clone: Which antigen it targets is not known. The input lacks base qualities; no much larger clone sits a single base away.

The library was built by means of the immunoSEQ multiplex PCR assay. Sourced from immuneACCESS, this table was stored by TCRdb with only in-frame sequences that have V and J called. A share of the clones is absent; for the studies checked, an unresolved V gene accounts for under half, and the remainder has no known explanation. The sample table records 40,000 to 55,000 clones; about nine tenths of these occur just once. 0.45% to 0.55% of the sample is held by the ten biggest clonotypes. The junction shows trimming of 4 bases on V and 2 bases on J, and the gene matches do not reach 4 bases of it. The CDR3 numbers 16 residues from cysteine through phenylalanine. The sequence is cut down to CDR3 DNA, 48 bases in frame from base 1. From a lookup of the germline V gene, CDR1 and CDR2 are SGHRS and YFSETQ.

The chain couples TRBV5-1 to TRBJ2-5; TRBD2 matches 14 bases in the middle. This receptor was identified in a female donor with multiple sclerosis, enrolled in a pregnancy study. The source material was CD4+ T cells from peripheral blood mononuclear cells, sampled in the third trimester of pregnancy. Read as DNA, the sequence is TGCGCCAGCAGCCCGGGACTAGCGGGAGCACAAGAGACCCAGTACTTC. Protein translation: CASSPGLAGAQETQYF.